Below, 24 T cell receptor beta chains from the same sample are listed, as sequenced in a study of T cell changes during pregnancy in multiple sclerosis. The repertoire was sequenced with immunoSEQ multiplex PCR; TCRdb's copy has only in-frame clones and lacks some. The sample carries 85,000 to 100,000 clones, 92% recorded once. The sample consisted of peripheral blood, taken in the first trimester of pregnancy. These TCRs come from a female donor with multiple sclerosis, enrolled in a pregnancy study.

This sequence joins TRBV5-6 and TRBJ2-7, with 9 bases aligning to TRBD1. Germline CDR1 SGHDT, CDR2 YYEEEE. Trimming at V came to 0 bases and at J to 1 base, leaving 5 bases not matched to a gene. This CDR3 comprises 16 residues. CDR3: CASSLEQGAASYEQYF. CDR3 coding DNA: TGTGCCAGCAGCTTGGAACAGGGGGCCGCTTCCTACGAGCAGTACTTC.

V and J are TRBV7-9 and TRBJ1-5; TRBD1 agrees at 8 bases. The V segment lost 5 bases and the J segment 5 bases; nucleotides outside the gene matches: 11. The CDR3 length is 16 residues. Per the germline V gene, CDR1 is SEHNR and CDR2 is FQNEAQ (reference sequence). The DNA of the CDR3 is TGTGCCAGCAGCCCCGTCCTTGGACAGGGCTATCAGCCCCAGCATTTT. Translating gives CASSPVLGQGYQPQHF.

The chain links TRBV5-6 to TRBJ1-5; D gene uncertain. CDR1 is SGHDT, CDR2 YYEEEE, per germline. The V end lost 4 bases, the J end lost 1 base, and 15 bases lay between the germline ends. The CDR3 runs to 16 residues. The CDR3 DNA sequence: TGTGCCAGCAGCCGGACGAGGGTAGGAAGCAATCAGCCCCAGCATTTT. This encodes CASSRTRVGSNQPQHF. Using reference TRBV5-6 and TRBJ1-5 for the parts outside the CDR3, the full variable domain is DAGVTQSPTHLIKTRGQQVTLRCSPKSGHDTVSWYQQALGQGPQFIFQYYEEEERQRGNFPDRFSGHQFPNYSSELNVNALLLGDSALYLCASSRTRVGSNQPQHFGDGTRLSIL.

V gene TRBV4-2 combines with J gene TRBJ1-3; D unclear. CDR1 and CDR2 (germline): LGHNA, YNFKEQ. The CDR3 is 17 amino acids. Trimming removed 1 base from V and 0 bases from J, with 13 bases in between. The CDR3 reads CASSQVVGGSSGNTIYF. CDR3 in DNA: TGTGCCAGCAGCCAAGTCGTCGGCGGATCCTCTGGAAACACCATATATTTT.

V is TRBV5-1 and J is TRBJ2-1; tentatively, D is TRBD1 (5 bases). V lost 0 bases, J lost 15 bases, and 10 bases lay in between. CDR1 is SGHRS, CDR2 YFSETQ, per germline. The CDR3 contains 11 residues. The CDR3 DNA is TGCGCCAGCAGCTTGGGAAGGGGAATGTTCTTC. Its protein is CASSLGRGMFF.

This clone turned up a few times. DNA of the CDR3: TGTGCCAGGTCGTGTGGCTACACCTTC. This translates into CARSCGYTF. The chain carries TRBV6-9 and TRBJ1-2, with D uncertain. Germline V gene sequence: CDR1 MNHGY, CDR2 SVAAGI. The CDR3 is 9 amino acids. V gave up 9 bases and J gave up 7 bases, with 6 bases separating them.

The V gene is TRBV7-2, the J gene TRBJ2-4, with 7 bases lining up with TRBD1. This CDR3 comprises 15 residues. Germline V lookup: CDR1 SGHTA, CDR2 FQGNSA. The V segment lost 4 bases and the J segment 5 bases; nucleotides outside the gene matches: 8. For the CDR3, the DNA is TGTGCCAGCAGCTCCCTCCAGGGGGTCGAAAACATTCAGTACTTC. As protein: CASSSLQGVENIQYF.

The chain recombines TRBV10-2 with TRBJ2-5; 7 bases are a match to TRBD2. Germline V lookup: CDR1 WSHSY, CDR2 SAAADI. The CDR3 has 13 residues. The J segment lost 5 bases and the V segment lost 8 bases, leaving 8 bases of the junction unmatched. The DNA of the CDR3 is TGCGCCAGCGCCGGGGGGACGTTCGAGACCCAGTACTTC. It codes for CASAGGTFETQYF.

In DNA form, the CDR3 reads TGTGCCAGCAGCCAAGATCGCGGGACAGATACGCAGTATTTT. This gives the protein CASSQDRGTDTQYF. The rearrangement uses TRBV4-2 and TRBJ2-3; a possible D gene is TRBD2 (5 bases). The CDR3 spans 14 residues. Germline CDR1 LGHNA, CDR2 YNFKEQ. Between the trimmed V and J ends, which lost 0 bases and 3 bases, there was a span of 7 bases.

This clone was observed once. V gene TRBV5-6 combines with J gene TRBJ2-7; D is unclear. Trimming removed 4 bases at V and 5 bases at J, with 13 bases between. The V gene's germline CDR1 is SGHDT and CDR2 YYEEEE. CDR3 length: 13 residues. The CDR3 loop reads CASSPYIADEQYF. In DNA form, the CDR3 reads TGTGCCAGCAGCCCGTACATCGCCGACGAGCAGTACTTC.

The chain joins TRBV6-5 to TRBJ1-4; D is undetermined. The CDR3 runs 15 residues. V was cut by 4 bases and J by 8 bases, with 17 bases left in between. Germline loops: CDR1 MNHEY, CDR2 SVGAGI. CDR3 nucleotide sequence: TGTGCCAGCAGTTCCCTAAGGATCCCCGGGGAAAAACTGTTTTTT. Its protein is CASSSLRIPGEKLFF.

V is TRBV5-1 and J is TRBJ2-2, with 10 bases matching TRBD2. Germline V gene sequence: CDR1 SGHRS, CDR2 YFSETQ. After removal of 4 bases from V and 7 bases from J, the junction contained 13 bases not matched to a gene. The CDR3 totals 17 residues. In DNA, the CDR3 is TGCGCCAGCAGCCCGCGGCATTCTAGCGGGAGCGGCGGGGAGCTGTTTTTT. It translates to CASSPRHSSGSGGELFF. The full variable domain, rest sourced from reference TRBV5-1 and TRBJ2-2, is KAGVTQTPRYLIKTRGQQVTLSCSPISGHRSVSWYQQTPGQGLQFLFEYFSETQRNKGNFPGRFSGRQFSNSRSEMNVSTLELGDSALYLCASSPRHSSGSGGELFFGEGSRLTVL.

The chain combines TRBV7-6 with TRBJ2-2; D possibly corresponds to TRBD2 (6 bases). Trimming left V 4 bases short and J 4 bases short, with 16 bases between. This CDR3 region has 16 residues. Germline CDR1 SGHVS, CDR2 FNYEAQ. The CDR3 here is CASSSTDTSPTGELFF. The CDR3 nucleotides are TGTGCCAGCAGCTCTACCGATACTAGCCCCACCGGGGAGCTGTTTTTT.

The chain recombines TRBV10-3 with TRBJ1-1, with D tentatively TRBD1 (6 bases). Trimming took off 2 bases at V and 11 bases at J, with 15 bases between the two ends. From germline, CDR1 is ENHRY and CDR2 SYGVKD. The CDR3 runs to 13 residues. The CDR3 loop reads CAISETLQGRAFF. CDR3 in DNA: TGTGCCATCAGTGAGACCTTACAGGGTAGGGCTTTCTTT.

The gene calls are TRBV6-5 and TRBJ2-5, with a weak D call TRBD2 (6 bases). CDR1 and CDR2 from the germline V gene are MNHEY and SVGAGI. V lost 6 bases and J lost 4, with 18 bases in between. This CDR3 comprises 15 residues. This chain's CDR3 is CASRTEGRPGETQYF. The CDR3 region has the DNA TGTGCCAGCAGAACGGAGGGGCGCCCCGGAGAGACCCAGTACTTC.

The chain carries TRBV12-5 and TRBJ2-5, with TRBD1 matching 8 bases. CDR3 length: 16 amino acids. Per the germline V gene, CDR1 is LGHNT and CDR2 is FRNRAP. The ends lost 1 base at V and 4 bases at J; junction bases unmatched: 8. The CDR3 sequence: CASGLGKGTGGETQYF. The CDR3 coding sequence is TGTGCTAGTGGTTTGGGGAAAGGGACAGGAGGAGAGACCCAGTACTTC.

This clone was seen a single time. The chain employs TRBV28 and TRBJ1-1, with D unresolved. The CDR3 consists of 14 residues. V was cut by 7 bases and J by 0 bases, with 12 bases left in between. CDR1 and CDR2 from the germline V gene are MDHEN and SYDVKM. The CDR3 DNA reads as TGTGCCAGCATGTCAGTACAAATGAACACTGAAGCTTTCTTT. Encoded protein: CASMSVQMNTEAFF.

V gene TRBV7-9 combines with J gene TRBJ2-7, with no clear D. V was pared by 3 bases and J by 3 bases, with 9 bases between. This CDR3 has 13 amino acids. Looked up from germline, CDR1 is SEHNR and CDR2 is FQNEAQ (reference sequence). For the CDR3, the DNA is TGTGCCAGCAGCTTCGGAGATTTCTACGAGCAGTACTTC. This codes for CASSFGDFYEQYF.

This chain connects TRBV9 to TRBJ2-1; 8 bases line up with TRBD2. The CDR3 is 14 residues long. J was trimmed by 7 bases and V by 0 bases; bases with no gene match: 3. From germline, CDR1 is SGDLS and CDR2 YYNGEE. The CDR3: CASSVEASGNEQFF. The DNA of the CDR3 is TGTGCCAGCAGCGTAGAGGCTAGCGGGAATGAGCAGTTCTTC.

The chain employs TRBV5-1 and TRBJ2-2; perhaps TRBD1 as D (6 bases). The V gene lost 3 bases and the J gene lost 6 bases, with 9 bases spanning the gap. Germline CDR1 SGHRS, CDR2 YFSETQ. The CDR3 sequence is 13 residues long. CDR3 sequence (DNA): TGCGCCAGCAGCTCATCAGGGGCCGGGGAGCTGTTTTTT. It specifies CASSSSGAGELFF.

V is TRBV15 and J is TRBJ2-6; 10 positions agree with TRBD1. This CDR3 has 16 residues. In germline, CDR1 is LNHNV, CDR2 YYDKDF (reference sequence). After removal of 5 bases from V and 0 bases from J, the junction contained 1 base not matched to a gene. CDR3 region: CATSRDRGSGANVLTF. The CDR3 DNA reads TGTGCCACCAGCCGGGACAGGGGCTCTGGGGCCAACGTCCTGACTTTC.

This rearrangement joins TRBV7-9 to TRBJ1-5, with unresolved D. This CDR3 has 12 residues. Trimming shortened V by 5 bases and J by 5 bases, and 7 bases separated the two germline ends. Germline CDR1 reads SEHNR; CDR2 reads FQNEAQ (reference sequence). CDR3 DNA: TGTGCCAGCAGCCCCTCGGATCAGCCCCAGCATTTT. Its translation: CASSPSDQPQHF.

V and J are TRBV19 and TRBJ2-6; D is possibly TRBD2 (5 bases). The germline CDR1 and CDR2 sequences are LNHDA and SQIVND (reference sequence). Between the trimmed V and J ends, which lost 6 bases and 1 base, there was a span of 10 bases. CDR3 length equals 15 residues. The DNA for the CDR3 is TGTGCCAGTAGGAAGAGGACTTCTGGGGCCAACGTCCTGACTTTC. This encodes CASRKRTSGANVLTF.

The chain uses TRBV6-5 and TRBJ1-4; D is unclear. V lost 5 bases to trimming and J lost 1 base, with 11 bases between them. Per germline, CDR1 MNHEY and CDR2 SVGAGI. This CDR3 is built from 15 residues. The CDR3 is CASSALPGTNEKLFF. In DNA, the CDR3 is TGTGCCAGCAGTGCCCTCCCGGGAACTAATGAAAAACTGTTTTTT.